These T cell receptor beta chains were read from a single sample in a study of vaccination and CD4 T cells after COVID-19. MiXCR, run by TCRdb on the PCR reads, gives a single entry per CDR3 protein. The top ten hold 20% to 25% of the sample, which has more than 2,000 distinct CDR3 sequences, 15% to 20% seen once. The antigens of these receptors remain unknown. Sequenced material: CD4+ T cells from blood, cultured in vitro. The receptors derive from a human donor in good health. Each CDR3 is given with its conserved first and last residue. The D gene is left open where the match is weak. Some rows mark clone size as missing; the rest say once, few, many or name a class of expanded clone.

d_call	clone_size	v_call	j_call	cdr3_nt	cdr3_aa
.	medium-sized	TRBV2	TRBJ1-1	TGTGCCAGCACCGTGACAGCCTCGACTGAAGCTAGCTTT	CASTVTASTEASF
TRBD1	.	TRBV18	TRBJ1-6	TGTACCAGCTCACCCCAACACCTGGGTCCACAGGGGTTAAATTCACCCCTCCACTTT	CTSSPQHLGPQGLNSPLHF
.	few	TRBV18	TRBJ2-5	TGTGCCAGCTCACCAACGGGGGCCGGGGAGACCCAGTACTTC	CASSPTGAGETQYF
TRBD1	medium-sized	TRBV28	TRBJ1-6	TGTGCCAGCAGTATTCACGGGACAGGGTTTTCACCCCTCCACTTT	CASSIHGTGFSPLHF
.	.	TRBV24-1	TRBJ2-1	TGTGCCACCAGTGGGGGACTCCGGGGTGACAATGAGCAGTTCTTC	CATSGGLRGDNEQFF
.	large	TRBV7-2	TRBJ1-5	TGTGCCAGCAGCTTAGGCAGGGGTGTTCAGCCCCAGCATTTT	CASSLGRGVQPQHF
TRBD1	.	TRBV7-2	TRBJ2-7	TGTGCCAGCAGCCGAACGGCCGGGACAGGGTTCGATCGGCGGCAGTACTTC	CASSRTAGTGFDRRQYF
.	medium-sized	TRBV6-5	TRBJ1-1	TGTGCCAGCAGTTATTCACAGGGAATGTACACTGAAGCTTTCTTT	CASSYSQGMYTEAFF
.	.	TRBV5-1	TRBJ1-1	TGCGCCAGCAGCTTGGCCGCGTACGGGCTCATGAACACTGAAGCTTTCTTT	CASSLAAYGLMNTEAFF
.	few	TRBV30	TRBJ2-7	TGTGCCTGGAGCTCGGGCGGACTATACGAGCAGTACTTC	CAWSSGGLYEQYF
.	.	TRBV5-4	TRBJ2-5	TGTGCCAGCAGCTATTCAGGGGCAAGCGGTGTGACCCAGTACTTC	CASSYSGASGVTQYF
TRBD2	.	TRBV19	TRBJ2-2	TGTGCCAGTCACAAGCGGGGGGGTCAAACGAACACCGGGGAGCTGTTTTTT	CASHKRGGQTNTGELFF
.	few	TRBV7-3	TRBJ1-3	TGTGCCAGCAGCTCTGACAGGGGAAACACCATATATTTT	CASSSDRGNTIYF
TRBD1	.	TRBV19	TRBJ2-4	TGTGCCAGTAGTGCTTGGGACAGGGCCAACATTCAGTACTTC	CASSAWDRANIQYF
.	.	TRBV7-8	TRBJ2-3	TGTGCCAGCAGCCTACTAATTTCGGGGCGGACAACAGATACGCAGTATTTT	CASSLLISGRTTDTQYF
.	.	TRBV18	TRBJ2-1	TGTGCCAGCTCACCCGGACTCCGTAGGGACAATGAGCAGTTCTTC	CASSPGLRRDNEQFF
.	.	TRBV28	TRBJ1-2	TGTGCCAGCAGTTCAGGGTACTATGGCTACACCTTC	CASSSGYYGYTF
.	.	TRBV2	TRBJ1-1	TGTGCCAGCAGTTACCCTTTGGACACTGAAGCTTTCTTT	CASSYPLDTEAFF
.	few	TRBV4-1	TRBJ2-2	TGCGCCAGCAGCCAGGCCCCACAACAGGTCTGGGGCACCGGGGAGCTGTTTTTT	CASSQAPQQVWGTGELFF
.	few	TRBV2	TRBJ2-2	TGTGCCAGCAAGCAGGCGAAGAACACCGGGGAGCTGTTTTTT	CASKQAKNTGELFF
.	.	TRBV7-2	TRBJ2-6	TGTGCCAGCAGCTTAGTAGGGGGATCCGGGGCCAACGTCCTGACTTTC	CASSLVGGSGANVLTF
.	few	TRBV6-2/TRBV6-3	TRBJ1-6	TGTGCCAGCAGAAGGGCAGGGGAATTGTCCCCCCTCCACTTT	CASRRAGELSPLHF
TRBD1	few	TRBV2	TRBJ1-1	TGTGCCAGCAGTGGGAACAGGGGAGAAACTGAAGCTTTCTTT	CASSGNRGETEAFF
.	medium-sized	TRBV27	TRBJ2-1	TGTGCCAGCAGCCCTACGATATCCCATGAGCAGTTCTTC	CASSPTISHEQFF
.	.	TRBV2	TRBJ1-6	TGTGCCAGCAGTGCGGTCAGGGGTAATTCACCCCTCCACTTT	CASSAVRGNSPLHF
.	.	TRBV12-3/TRBV12-4	TRBJ1-2	TGTGCCAGCAGTGGCCTACAGGGAGGCTATGGCTACACCTTC	CASSGLQGGYGYTF
TRBD1	few	TRBV5-1	TRBJ1-5	TGCGCCAGCAGCGTCGAGGGGGCTCAGCCCCAGCATTTT	CASSVEGAQPQHF